There are a few counts of the clone carrying this TCR beta chain. TCRdb re-called the 5' RACE reads through MiXCR, storing one row per CDR3 protein. The data show just over 300,000 distinct CDR3 sequences, about a fifth seen once. This sample was included in a study of CD8 T cells in ankylosing spondylitis. The receptor comes from a female donor with ankylosing spondylitis or in good health (not recorded which). Sequenced: blood, either unsorted or a sorted T cell fraction (not recorded which).

CDR3 in amino acids: CASRYTDYGYTF. Here the CDR3 DNA reads TGTGCCAGCAGGTACACCGACTATGGCTACACCTTC. The rearrangement links TRBV7-2 to TRBJ1-2, with D uncertain. There are 12 residues in the CDR3. CDR1 and CDR2 from the germline V gene are SGHTA and FQGNSA. The V end was cut by 6 bases, the J end by 3 bases, with 8 bases between.